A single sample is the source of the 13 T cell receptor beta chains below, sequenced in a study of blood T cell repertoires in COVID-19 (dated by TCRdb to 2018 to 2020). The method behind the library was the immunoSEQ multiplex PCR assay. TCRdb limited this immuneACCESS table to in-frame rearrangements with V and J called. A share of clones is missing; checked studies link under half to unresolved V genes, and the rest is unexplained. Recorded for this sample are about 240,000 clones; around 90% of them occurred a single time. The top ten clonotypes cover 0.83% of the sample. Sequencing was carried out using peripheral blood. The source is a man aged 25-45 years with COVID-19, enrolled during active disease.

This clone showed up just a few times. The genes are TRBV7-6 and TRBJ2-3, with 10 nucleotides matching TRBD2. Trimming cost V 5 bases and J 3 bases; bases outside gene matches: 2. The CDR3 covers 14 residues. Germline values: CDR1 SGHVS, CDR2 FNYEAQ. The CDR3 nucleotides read TGTGCCAGCAGCCGGGGACTAGCGACAGATACGCAGTATTTT. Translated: CASSRGLATDTQYF. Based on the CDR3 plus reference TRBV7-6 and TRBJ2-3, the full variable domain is GAGVSQSPRYKVTKRGQDVALRCDPISGHVSLYWYRQALGQGPEFLTYFNYEAQQDKSGLPNDRFSAERPEGSISTLTIQRTEQRDSAMYRCASSRGLATDTQYFGPGTRLTVL.

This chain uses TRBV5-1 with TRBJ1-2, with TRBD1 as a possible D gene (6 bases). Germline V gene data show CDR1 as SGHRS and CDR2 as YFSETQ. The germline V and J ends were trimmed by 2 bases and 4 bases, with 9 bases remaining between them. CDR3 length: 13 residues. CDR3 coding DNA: TGCGCCAGCAGCTTCCTGGACAGCTATGGCTACACCTTC. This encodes CASSFLDSYGYTF.

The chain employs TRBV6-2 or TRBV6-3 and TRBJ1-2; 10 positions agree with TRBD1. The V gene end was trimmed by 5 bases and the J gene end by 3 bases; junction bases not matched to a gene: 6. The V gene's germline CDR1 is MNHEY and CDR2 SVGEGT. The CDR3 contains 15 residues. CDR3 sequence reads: CASSHPGQGDYGYTF. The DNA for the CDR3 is TGTGCCAGCAGTCACCCCGGACAGGGGGACTATGGCTACACCTTC.

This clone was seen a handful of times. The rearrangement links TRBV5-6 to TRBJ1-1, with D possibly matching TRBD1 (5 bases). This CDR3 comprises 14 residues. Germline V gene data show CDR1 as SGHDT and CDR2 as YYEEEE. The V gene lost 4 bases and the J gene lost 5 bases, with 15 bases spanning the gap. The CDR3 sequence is CASSPWEGRTEAFF. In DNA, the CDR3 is TGTGCCAGCAGCCCCTGGGAGGGGCGGACTGAAGCTTTCTTT.

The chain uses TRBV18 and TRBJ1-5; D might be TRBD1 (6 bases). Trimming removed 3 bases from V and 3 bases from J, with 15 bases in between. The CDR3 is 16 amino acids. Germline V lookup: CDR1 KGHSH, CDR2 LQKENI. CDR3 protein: CASSPSGAGNNQPQHF. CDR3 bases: TGTGCCAGCTCACCTTCAGGGGCAGGGAACAATCAGCCCCAGCATTTT. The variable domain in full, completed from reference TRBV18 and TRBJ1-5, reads NAGVMQNPRHLVRRRGQEARLRCSPMKGHSHVYWYRQLPEEGLKFMVYLQKENIIDESGMPKERFSAEFPKEGPSILRIQQVVRGDSAAYFCASSPSGAGNNQPQHFGDGTRLSIL.

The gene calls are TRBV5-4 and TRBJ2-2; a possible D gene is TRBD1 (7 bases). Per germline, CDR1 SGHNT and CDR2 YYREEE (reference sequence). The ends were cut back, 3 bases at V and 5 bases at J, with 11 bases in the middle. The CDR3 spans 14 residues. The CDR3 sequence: CASSYRGGTGELFF. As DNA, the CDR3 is TGTGCCAGCAGCTACAGGGGAGGAACCGGGGAGCTGTTTTTT.

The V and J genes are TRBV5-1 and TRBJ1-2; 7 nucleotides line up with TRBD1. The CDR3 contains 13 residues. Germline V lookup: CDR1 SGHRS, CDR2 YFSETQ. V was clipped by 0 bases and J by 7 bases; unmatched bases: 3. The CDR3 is CASSLEQGSGYTF. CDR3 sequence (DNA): TGCGCCAGCAGCTTGGAACAGGGGTCTGGCTACACCTTC.

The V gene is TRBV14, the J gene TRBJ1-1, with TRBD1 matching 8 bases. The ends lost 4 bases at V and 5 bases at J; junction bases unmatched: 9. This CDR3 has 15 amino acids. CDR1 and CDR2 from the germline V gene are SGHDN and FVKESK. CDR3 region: CASSLGQGFSTEAFF. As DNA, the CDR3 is TGTGCCAGCAGCCTTGGACAGGGTTTTAGTACTGAAGCTTTCTTT.

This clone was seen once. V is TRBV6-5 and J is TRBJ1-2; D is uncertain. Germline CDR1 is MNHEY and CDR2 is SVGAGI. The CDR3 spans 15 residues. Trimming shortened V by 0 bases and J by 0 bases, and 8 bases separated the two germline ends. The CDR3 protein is CASSYSRGPNYGYTF. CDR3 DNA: TGTGCCAGCAGTTACTCGAGAGGGCCTAACTATGGCTACACCTTC.

The CDR3 sequence is CASSTTKRGLAGVTDTQYF. In DNA form, the CDR3 reads TGTGCCAGCAGCACAACCAAGCGGGGACTAGCGGGGGTCACAGATACGCAGTATTTT. This chain links TRBV7-9 with TRBJ2-3; 14 bases are shared with TRBD2. The CDR3 is 19 residues long. Germline V gives CDR1 SEHNR, CDR2 FQNEAQ (reference sequence). V lost 5 bases to trimming and J lost 2 bases; unmatched junction nucleotides: 12.

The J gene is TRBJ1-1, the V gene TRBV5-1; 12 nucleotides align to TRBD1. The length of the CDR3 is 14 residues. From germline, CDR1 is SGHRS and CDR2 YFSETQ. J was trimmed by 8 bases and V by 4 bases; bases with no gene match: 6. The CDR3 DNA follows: TGCGCCAGCAGCCCCGGGACAGGGGGCGAGGAAGCTTTCTTT. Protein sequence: CASSPGTGGEEAFF.

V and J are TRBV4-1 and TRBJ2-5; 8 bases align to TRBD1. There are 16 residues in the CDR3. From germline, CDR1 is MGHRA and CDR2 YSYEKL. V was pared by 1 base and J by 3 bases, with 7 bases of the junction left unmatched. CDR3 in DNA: TGCGCCAGCAGCCAAGCTCCCAGGGGGCGGGAAGAGACCCAGTACTTC. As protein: CASSQAPRGREETQYF.

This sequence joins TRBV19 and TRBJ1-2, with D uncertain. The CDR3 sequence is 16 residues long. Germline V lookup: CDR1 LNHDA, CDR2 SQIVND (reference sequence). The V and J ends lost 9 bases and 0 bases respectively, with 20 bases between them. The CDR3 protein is CASNPGGFTSNYGYTF. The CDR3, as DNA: TGTGCCAGCAACCCCGGAGGGTTTACTTCTAACTATGGCTACACCTTC.